This T cell receptor (beta chain) was found in a study of cytomegalovirus exposure and HLA in healthy donors. Study-level results: High specificity and sensitivity for cytomegalovirus status were reported for the classifier. TCR beta V segments were, for the most part, productive about 87% or about 30% of the time in an earlier analysis.

The PCR used 60 Vbeta and 13 Jbeta primers. Produced via immunoSEQ multiplex PCR; TCRdb's table is partial and in-frame only. The table has roughly 150,000 clones, approximately 77% seen once; the top ten hold less than 3%. V lost 6 bases, J lost 6 bases, and 29 bases lay in between. The CDR3 runs 18 residues. CDR1 is SGHAT and CDR2 is FQDESV in the germline V gene (reference sequence). This clone was seen more than once but under ten times. Its specificity is unknown. This chain links TRBV11-1 with TRBJ1-2, with D perhaps TRBD1 (6 bases). The sample was PBMCs. The sequence came from a female donor in good health and CMV-seronegative. The CDR3 spells CASSFSGPGHWSGDGYTF. CDR3 nucleotides: TGTGCCAGCAGTTTTAGCGGGCCGGGGCACTGGTCAGGGGATGGCTACACCTTC.